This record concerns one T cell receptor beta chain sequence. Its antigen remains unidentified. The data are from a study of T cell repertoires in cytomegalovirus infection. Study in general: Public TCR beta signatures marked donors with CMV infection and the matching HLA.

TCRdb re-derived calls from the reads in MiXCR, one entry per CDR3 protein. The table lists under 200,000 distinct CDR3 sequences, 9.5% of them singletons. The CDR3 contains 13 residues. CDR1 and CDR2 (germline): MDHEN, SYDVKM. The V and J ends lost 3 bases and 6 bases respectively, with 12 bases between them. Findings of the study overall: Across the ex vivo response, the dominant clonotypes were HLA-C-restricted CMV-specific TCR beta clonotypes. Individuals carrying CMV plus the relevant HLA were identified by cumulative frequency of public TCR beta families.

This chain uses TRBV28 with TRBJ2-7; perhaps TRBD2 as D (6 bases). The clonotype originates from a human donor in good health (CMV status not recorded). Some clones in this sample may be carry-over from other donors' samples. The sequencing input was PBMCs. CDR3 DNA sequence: TGTGCCAGCAGTTTGTTGGACTATTCCGAGCAGTACTTC. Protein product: CASSLLDYSEQYF.